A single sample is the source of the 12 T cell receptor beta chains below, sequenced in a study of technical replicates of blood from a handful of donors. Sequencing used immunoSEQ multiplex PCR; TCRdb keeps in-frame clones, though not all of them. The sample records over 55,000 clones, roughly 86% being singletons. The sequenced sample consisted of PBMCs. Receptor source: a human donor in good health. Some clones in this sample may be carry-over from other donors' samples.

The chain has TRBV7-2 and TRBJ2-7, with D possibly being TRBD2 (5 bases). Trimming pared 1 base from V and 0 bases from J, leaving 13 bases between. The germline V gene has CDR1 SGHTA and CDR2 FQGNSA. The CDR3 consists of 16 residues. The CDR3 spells CASSLEPGISSYEQYF. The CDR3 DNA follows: TGTGCCAGCAGCTTAGAGCCGGGAATAAGCTCCTACGAGCAGTACTTC.

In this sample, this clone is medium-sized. DNA for the CDR3: TGCGCCAGCTCACCGACATCTTGGTTTCAGACTAGCGGGCGACTGTACGAGCAGTACTTC. This codes for CASSPTSWFQTSGRLYEQYF. J is TRBJ2-7 and V is TRBV5-1; 10 bases agree with TRBD2. The germline CDR1 and CDR2 sequences are SGHRS and YFSETQ. J gave up 4 bases and V 7 bases, and 26 bases lay outside the gene matches. The CDR3 consists of 20 residues. The variable domain in full, completed from reference TRBV5-1 and TRBJ2-7, reads KAGVTQTPRYLIKTRGQQVTLSCSPISGHRSVSWYQQTPGQGLQFLFEYFSETQRNKGNFPGRFSGRQFSNSRSEMNVSTLELGDSALYLCASSPTSWFQTSGRLYEQYFGPGTRLTVT.

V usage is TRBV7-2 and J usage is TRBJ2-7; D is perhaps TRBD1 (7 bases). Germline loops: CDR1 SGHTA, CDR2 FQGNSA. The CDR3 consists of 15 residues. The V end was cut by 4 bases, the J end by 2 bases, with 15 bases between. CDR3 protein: CASSSAQGGPYEQYF. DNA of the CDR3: TGTGCCAGCAGCTCCGCCCAGGGGGGCCCCTACGAGCAGTACTTC.

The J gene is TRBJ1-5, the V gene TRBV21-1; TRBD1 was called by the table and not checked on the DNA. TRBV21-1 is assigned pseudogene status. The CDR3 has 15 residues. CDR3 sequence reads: CASSSGQGGNQPQHF. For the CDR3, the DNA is TGTGCCAGCAGTTCGGGACAGGGGGGCAATCAGCCCCAGCATTTT.

CDR3 residues: CASSPGLAGSTDTQYF. DNA of the CDR3: TGTGCCAGTTCGCCCGGACTAGCGGGATCCACAGATACGCAGTATTTT. The chain recombines TRBV19 with TRBJ2-3; 12 bases are a match to TRBD2. This CDR3 has 16 residues. Per the germline V gene, CDR1 is LNHDA and CDR2 is SQIVND (reference sequence). V shed 8 bases and J 2 bases; nucleotides not matched to a gene: 8.

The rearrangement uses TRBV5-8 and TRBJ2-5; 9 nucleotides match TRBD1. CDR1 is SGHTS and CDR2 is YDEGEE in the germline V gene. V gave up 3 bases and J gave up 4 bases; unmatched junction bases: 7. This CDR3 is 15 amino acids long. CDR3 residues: CASSWATGGGETQYF. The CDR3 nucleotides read TGTGCCAGCAGCTGGGCGACAGGGGGGGGAGAGACCCAGTACTTC.

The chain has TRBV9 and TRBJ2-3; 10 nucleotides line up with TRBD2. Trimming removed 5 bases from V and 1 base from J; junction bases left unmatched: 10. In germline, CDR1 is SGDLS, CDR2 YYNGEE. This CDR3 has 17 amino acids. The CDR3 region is CASSRSVLAGGTDTQYF. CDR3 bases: TGTGCCAGCAGTCGATCTGTCCTAGCGGGGGGCACAGATACGCAGTATTTT.

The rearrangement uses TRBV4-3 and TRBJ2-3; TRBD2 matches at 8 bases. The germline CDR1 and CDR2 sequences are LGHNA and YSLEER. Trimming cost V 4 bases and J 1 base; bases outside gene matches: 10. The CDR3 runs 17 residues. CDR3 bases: TGCGCCAGCAGCCCACTCGCGGCGGGGGGACGCACAGATACGCAGTATTTT. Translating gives CASSPLAAGGRTDTQYF.

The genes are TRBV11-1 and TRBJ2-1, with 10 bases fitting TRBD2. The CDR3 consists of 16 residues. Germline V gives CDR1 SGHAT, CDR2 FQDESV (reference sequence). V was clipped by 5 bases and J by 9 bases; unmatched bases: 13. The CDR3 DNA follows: TGTGCCAGCAGCCCACCAACTAGCGGGATAGATGGTGAGCAGTTCTTC. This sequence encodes CASSPPTSGIDGEQFF.

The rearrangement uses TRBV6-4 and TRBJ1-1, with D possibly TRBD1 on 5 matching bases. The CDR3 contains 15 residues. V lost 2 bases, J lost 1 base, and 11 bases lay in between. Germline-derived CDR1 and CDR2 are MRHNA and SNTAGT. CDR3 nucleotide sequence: TGTGCCAGCAGTGACCAGCCCGGGGGGAACACTGAAGCTTTCTTT. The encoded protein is CASSDQPGGNTEAFF.

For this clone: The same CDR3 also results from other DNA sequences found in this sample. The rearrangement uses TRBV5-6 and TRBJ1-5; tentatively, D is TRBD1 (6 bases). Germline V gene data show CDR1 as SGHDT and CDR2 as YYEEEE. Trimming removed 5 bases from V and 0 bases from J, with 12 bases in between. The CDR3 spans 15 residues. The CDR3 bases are TGTGCCAGCAGTCCGAGGGGGTATAGCAATCAGCCCCAGCATTTT. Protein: CASSPRGYSNQPQHF.

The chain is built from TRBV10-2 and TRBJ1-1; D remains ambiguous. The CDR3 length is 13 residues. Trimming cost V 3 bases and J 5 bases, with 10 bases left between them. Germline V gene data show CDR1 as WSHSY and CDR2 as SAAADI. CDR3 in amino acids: CASSDGPGTEAFF. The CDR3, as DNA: TGCGCCAGCAGTGATGGTCCGGGGACTGAAGCTTTCTTT.